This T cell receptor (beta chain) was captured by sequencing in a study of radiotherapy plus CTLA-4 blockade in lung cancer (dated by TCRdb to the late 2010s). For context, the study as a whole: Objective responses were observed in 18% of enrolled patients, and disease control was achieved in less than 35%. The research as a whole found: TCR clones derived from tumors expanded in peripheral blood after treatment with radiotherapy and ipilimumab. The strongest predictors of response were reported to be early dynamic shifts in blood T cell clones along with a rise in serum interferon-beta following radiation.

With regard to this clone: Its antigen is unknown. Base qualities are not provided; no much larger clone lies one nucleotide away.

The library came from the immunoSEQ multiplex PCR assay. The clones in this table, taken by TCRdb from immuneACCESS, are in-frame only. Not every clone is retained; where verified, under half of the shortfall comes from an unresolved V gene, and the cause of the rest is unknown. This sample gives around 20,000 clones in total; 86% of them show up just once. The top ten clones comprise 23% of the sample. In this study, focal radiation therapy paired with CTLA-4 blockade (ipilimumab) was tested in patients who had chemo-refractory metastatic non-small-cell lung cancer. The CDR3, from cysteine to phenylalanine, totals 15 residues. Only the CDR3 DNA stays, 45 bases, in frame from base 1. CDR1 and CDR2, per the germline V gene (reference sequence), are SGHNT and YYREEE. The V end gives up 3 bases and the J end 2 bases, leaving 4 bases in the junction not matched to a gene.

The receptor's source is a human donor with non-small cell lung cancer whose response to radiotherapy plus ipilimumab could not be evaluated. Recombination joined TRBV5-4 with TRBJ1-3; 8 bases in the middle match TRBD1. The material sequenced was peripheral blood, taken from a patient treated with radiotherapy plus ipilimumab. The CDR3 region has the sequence CASSSDRVAGNTIYF. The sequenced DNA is TGTGCCAGCAGCTCGGACAGGGTAGCTGGAAACACCATATATTTT.